A selection of T cell receptor beta chains follows, all from one sample in a study. Each CDR3 protein is one row after TCRdb ran MiXCR on the 5' RACE reads. The top ten hold about 3.9% of the sample, which has 35,000 to 55,000 distinct CDR3 sequences, approximately 23% seen once. Sequenced sample: Tregs sorted from a lymph node. The receptors originated from a female donor with breast cancer. The CDR3 runs from the conserved cysteine through the conserved F or W. The D gene is left open where the match is weak. Clone size is shown for a subset of rows, as once, few, many or a class of expanded clone.

CDR3 | DNA | J | D | V | size
CAISESRTSGSSLLTQYF | TGTGCCATCAGTGAGTCCCGGACTAGCGGGAGTTCCCTCCTTACGCAGTATTTT | TRBJ2-3 | TRBD2 | TRBV10-3 | few
CASSQGWEQYF | TGTGCCAGCAGCCAAGGCTGGGAGCAGTACTTC | TRBJ2-7 | NA | TRBV7-9 | few
CASTTGSSYNEQFF | TGCGCCAGCACGACAGGGAGCTCCTACAATGAGCAGTTCTTC | TRBJ2-1 | TRBD1 | TRBV5-1 | NA
CASKTGGRYEQYF | TGTGCCAGCAAGACGGGGGGGAGGTACGAGCAGTACTTC | TRBJ2-7 | TRBD2 | TRBV12-3/TRBV12-4 | many
CASSFSGGAYNEQFF | TGTGCCAGCAGCTTTAGCGGGGGGGCCTACAATGAGCAGTTCTTC | TRBJ2-1 | TRBD2 | TRBV7-3 | few
CASRDSLPEAFF | TGTGCCAGTCGAGACAGCCTCCCCGAAGCTTTCTTT | TRBJ1-1 | NA | TRBV12-3/TRBV12-4 | few
CSVGDGLEAFF | TGCAGCGTCGGGGACGGACTAGAAGCTTTCTTT | TRBJ1-1 | NA | TRBV29-1 | many
CATSRGGASTDTQYF | TGTGCCACCAGCAGAGGGGGGGCTAGCACAGATACGCAGTATTTT | TRBJ2-3 | NA | TRBV15 | many
CSAWGGAQGTGELFF | TGCAGTGCTTGGGGGGGGGCGCAGGGAACCGGGGAGCTGTTTTTT | TRBJ2-2 | NA | TRBV20-1 | NA
CASRGQGLYEQYF | TGTGCCAGCAGGGGACAGGGGTTGTACGAGCAGTACTTC | TRBJ2-7 | TRBD1 | TRBV28 | many
CSARIQDGLETQYF | TGCAGTGCTAGAATCCAGGACGGGCTAGAGACCCAGTACTTC | TRBJ2-5 | NA | TRBV20-1 | NA
CASSGQGGAPETQYF | TGTGCCAGCAGCGGCCAGGGCGGAGCCCCCGAGACCCAGTACTTC | TRBJ2-5 | NA | TRBV9 | many
CASSSGVQETQYF | TGCGCCAGCAGCTCCGGGGTCCAAGAGACCCAGTACTTC | TRBJ2-5 | NA | TRBV5-1 | many
CASSLTMHTNTEAFF | TGTGCCAGCAGCTTAACTATGCATACGAACACTGAAGCTTTCTTT | TRBJ1-1 | NA | TRBV7-9 | NA
CASSYSGRDTEAFF | TGTGCCAGCAGTTACTCAGGCAGGGACACTGAAGCTTTCTTT | TRBJ1-1 | NA | TRBV6-5 | many
CASSLGGKSSYNEQFF | TGTGCCAGCAGCTTGGGAGGGAAGAGCTCCTACAATGAGCAGTTCTTC | TRBJ2-1 | NA | TRBV5-4 | NA
CASSPSNNEQFF | TGTGCCAGCAGCCCCTCTAACAATGAGCAGTTCTTC | TRBJ2-1 | NA | TRBV13 | NA
CASTGPHRGQNTEAFF | TGTGCCAGCACCGGTCCTCACAGGGGACAGAACACTGAAGCTTTCTTT | TRBJ1-1 | TRBD1 | TRBV25-1 | few
CASSPGQGAQEQYF | TGTGCCAGCAGTCCCGGACAGGGGGCCCAGGAACAGTACTTC | TRBJ2-7 | TRBD1 | TRBV27 | NA
CASSFTSGGETQYF | TGCGCCAGCAGCTTTACCAGCGGGGGAGAGACCCAGTACTTC | TRBJ2-5 | TRBD2 | TRBV5-1 | NA
CASSLVGAGANVLTF | TGTGCCAGCAGTTTGGTGGGAGCTGGGGCCAACGTCCTGACTTTC | TRBJ2-6 | NA | TRBV27 | NA
CSARDLLGGEKLFF | TGCAGTGCTAGAGATCTCCTAGGCGGGGAAAAACTGTTTTTT | TRBJ1-4 | NA | TRBV20-1 | NA
CASSARGDYEQYF | TGTGCCAGCAGCGCCAGGGGTGACTACGAGCAGTACTTC | TRBJ2-7 | NA | TRBV12-3/TRBV12-4 | many
CASRPATAYEQYF | TGCGCCAGCCGTCCCGCAACCGCCTACGAGCAGTACTTC | TRBJ2-7 | NA | TRBV5-1 | NA
CASSSQGFSGANVLTF | TGTGCCAGCAGTTCACAGGGGTTCTCTGGGGCCAACGTCCTGACTTTC | TRBJ2-6 | TRBD1 | TRBV12-3/TRBV12-4 | many
CATSRDLGLAGSSTDTQYF | TGTGCCACCAGCAGAGATCTTGGACTAGCGGGGTCTAGCACAGATACGCAGTATTTT | TRBJ2-3 | TRBD2 | TRBV15 | NA
CASRDRGRIIEQHF | TGTGCCAGCAGAGACAGGGGGCGCATTATCGAGCAGCACTTC | TRBJ2-7 | TRBD1 | TRBV6-1 | NA
CASSQVLPGQGSAHEQYF | TGCGCCAGCAGCCAAGTCCTCCCGGGACAGGGGAGTGCCCACGAGCAGTACTTC | TRBJ2-7 | TRBD1 | TRBV4-1 | few
CASSPWREAYEQYF | TGTGCCAGCAGTCCCTGGCGGGAAGCCTACGAGCAGTACTTC | TRBJ2-7 | NA | TRBV6-5 | many
CASSRTEGLASYNEQFF | TGCGCCAGCAGCCGCACCGAGGGACTAGCCTCCTACAATGAGCAGTTCTTC | TRBJ2-1 | TRBD2 | TRBV4-1 | many
CASSPSSQREEQYF | TGCGCCAGCAGCCCTTCCAGCCAGCGGGAGGAGCAGTACTTC | TRBJ2-7 | TRBD2 | TRBV5-1 | many
CSARNLGGLDTSGGYTF | TGCAGTGCTAGAAATCTCGGGGGATTGGACACCTCTGGGGGCTACACCTTC | TRBJ1-2 | NA | TRBV20-1 | NA
CASSQEAGTGSTDTQYF | TGTGCCAGCAGCCAAGAAGCCGGGACAGGGAGCACAGATACGCAGTATTTT | TRBJ2-3 | TRBD1 | TRBV4-2 | NA
CASSLEPENTGELFF | TGTGCCAGCAGCTTAGAGCCGGAGAACACCGGGGAGCTGTTTTTT | TRBJ2-2 | NA | TRBV7-6 | many
CASSLQQGWSGELFF | TGCGCCAGCAGCTTGCAACAGGGTTGGTCCGGGGAGCTGTTTTTT | TRBJ2-2 | NA | TRBV5-1 | many
CASSYRGLAGASYNEQFF | TGTGCCAGCAGCTACAGGGGACTAGCGGGAGCATCCTACAATGAGCAGTTCTTC | TRBJ2-1 | TRBD2 | TRBV7-2 | few
CASSLAASGAYEQYF | TGTGCCAGCAGCTTAGCGGCTAGCGGGGCCTACGAGCAGTACTTC | TRBJ2-7 | TRBD2 | TRBV7-8 | many
CASRHTGGQDEQFF | TGTGCCAGCAGACATACAGGGGGCCAGGATGAGCAGTTCTTC | TRBJ2-1 | TRBD1 | TRBV7-9 | many
CSANGDGKRNTGELFF | TGCAGTGCTAATGGGGACGGGAAGCGGAACACCGGGGAGCTGTTTTTT | TRBJ2-2 | NA | TRBV20-1 | many
CASSSTGGWSTEAFF | TGTGCCAGCAGCTCAACGGGCGGGTGGTCCACTGAAGCTTTCTTT | TRBJ1-1 | NA | TRBV5-4 | NA
CASSPLDLVSGANVLTF | TGTGCCAGCAGCCCTCTGGACCTTGTCTCTGGGGCCAACGTCCTGACTTTC | TRBJ2-6 | NA | TRBV9 | NA
CASSQKFEGAGGIQVYEQYF | TGCGCCAGCAGCCAAAAATTCGAGGGCGCGGGAGGGATTCAGGTCTACGAGCAGTACTTC | TRBJ2-7 | TRBD2 | TRBV4-1 | NA
CASSLKGTSGYQETQYF | TGTGCCAGCAGCTTAAAGGGGACTAGCGGTTACCAAGAGACCCAGTACTTC | TRBJ2-5 | TRBD2 | TRBV7-3 | many
CASSLGGLGYTF | TGTGCCAGCAGTTTGGGAGGGCTCGGCTACACCTTC | TRBJ1-2 | NA | TRBV28 | few
CASGLVGRGDSNQPQHF | TGTGCTAGTGGTTTGGTAGGCAGGGGAGATAGCAATCAGCCCCAGCATTTT | TRBJ1-5 | NA | TRBV12-5 | few
CASSSQGHPYEQYF | TGTGCCAGCAGCTCACAAGGACACCCCTACGAGCAGTACTTC | TRBJ2-7 | NA | TRBV7-9 | NA
CASSQLTGRQGSEQYF | TGCGCCAGCAGCCAACTTACGGGGAGACAGGGGAGCGAGCAGTACTTC | TRBJ2-7 | TRBD1 | TRBV4-1 | NA
CASSSSGTGLEETQYF | TGTGCCAGCAGCTCCTCCGGGACAGGGTTAGAAGAGACCCAGTACTTC | TRBJ2-5 | TRBD1 | TRBV5-5 | many
CASSLDTDTQYF | TGTGCCAGCAGCCTAGACACAGATACGCAGTATTTT | TRBJ2-3 | NA | TRBV3-1 | few
CSARAGQGLWDQYF | TGCAGTGCTAGAGCGGGACAGGGGCTTTGGGACCAGTACTTC | TRBJ2-5 | TRBD1 | TRBV20-1 | once
CASSTGMIGGGETQYF | TGTGCCAGCAGTACCGGGATGATTGGTGGGGGCGAGACCCAGTACTTC | TRBJ2-5 | NA | TRBV28 | NA
CASSLGQESLYEQYF | TGTGCCAGCAGCTTGGGACAGGAGAGCCTCTACGAGCAGTACTTC | TRBJ2-7 | TRBD1 | TRBV7-9 | few